Presented here are 26 T cell receptor beta chains from one specimen sequenced in a study of regulatory T cells in long-lasting Graves disease. Both iRepertoire HTBI primers and Arm-PCR of CDR3 regions were used to build the TCR beta libraries. TCRdb itself ran the multiplex PCR reads through MiXCR, one entry per CDR3 protein. The repertoire consists of 440,000 or so distinct CDR3 sequences, with about 15% occurring once and the leading ten covering approximately 15%. Time point indicated: newly diagnosed GD, antithyroid drugs for less than 3 months. PBMC-extracted RNA yielded the TCR library. This same sample was also taken into another study, of T cells in Graves' hyperthyroidism and ophthalmopathy.

The sample consisted of peripheral blood mononuclear cells (PBMCs), taken at new diagnosis, from a patient treated with antithyroid drugs. The receptors originated from a woman younger than 45 with Graves disease.

In this sample, this clonotype turned up many times. The V and J genes are TRBV24-1 and TRBJ2-1, with D uncertain. Trimming left V 2 bases short and J 10 bases short, with 8 bases between. CDR3 length equals 12 residues. Germline V lookup: CDR1 KGHDR, CDR2 SFDVKD. The DNA of the CDR3 is TGTGCCACCAGTGATTCTTTCCGGGAGCAGTTCTTC. It specifies CATSDSFREQFF.

V and J are TRBV19 and TRBJ2-3; either TRBD1 or TRBD2 may supply D (5 bases each). V dropped 7 bases and J dropped 2 bases, with 16 bases sitting between them. Germline V gene data show CDR1 as LNHDA and CDR2 as SQIVND (reference sequence). CDR3 size: 15 residues. CDR3 DNA sequence: TGTGCCAGTACTGGGCCGGGACGGATCACAGATACGCAGTATTTT. Translating it yields CASTGPGRITDTQYF.

This chain uses TRBV20-1 with TRBJ2-5; TRBD1 matches 7 bases. This CDR3 is 15 amino acids long. Germline assignment: CDR1 DFQATT and CDR2 SNEGSKA (reference sequence). With V trimmed by 6 bases and J by 5 bases, 15 bases remained unmatched. CDR3 sequence (DNA): TGCAGTGCGGTGGGCCACAGGGGCGCCAGGGAGACCCAGTACTTC. Its translation: CSAVGHRGARETQYF.

This clonotype was seen many times. The chain is built from TRBV3-1 and TRBJ1-5, with D perhaps matching TRBD1 (5 bases). V was shortened by 2 bases and J by 3 bases, with 11 bases between the two germline ends. CDR1 and CDR2 from the germline V gene are LGHDT and YNNKEL (reference sequence). CDR3 length: 15 amino acids. CDR3 DNA sequence: TGTGCCAGCAGCCAAAAGGCAGGGCCCAATCAGCCCCAGCATTTT. It specifies CASSQKAGPNQPQHF.

In this sample, this clonotype turned up many times. V is TRBV28 and J is TRBJ2-3; D gene uncertain. V lost 3 bases and J 3 bases, leaving 10 bases between the germline ends. The CDR3 length is 14 residues. Germline CDR1 is MDHEN and CDR2 is SYDVKM. CDR3 sequence: CASSLNTKTDTQYF. DNA for the CDR3: TGTGCCAGCAGTTTGAACACCAAAACAGATACGCAGTATTTT.

V usage is TRBV9 and J usage is TRBJ2-2, with D perhaps being TRBD1 or TRBD2 (6 bases each). The CDR3 has 15 amino acids. Germline CDR1 reads SGDLS; CDR2 reads YYNGEE. V dropped 5 bases and J dropped 6 bases, with 17 bases sitting between them. The CDR3, as DNA: TGTGCCAGCAGAGCCACGGGGGCCCAAGCCGGGGAGCTGTTTTTT. The encoded protein is CASRATGAQAGELFF.

The J gene is TRBJ2-7, the V gene TRBV20-1, with 7 bases aligning to TRBD2. The CDR3 runs 14 residues. Germline V CDR1 and CDR2: DFQATT, SNEGSKA (reference sequence). The trim removed 1 base at V and 3 bases at J, leaving 6 bases unmatched. CDR3 in DNA: TGCAGTGCTAGAGCTAGCGGACTTATCTACGAGCAGTACTTC. Translation: CSARASGLIYEQYF.

This clonotype was counted at least ten times. This chain uses TRBV15 with TRBJ2-7; maybe TRBD2 (5 bases). The CDR3 runs 15 residues. The V gene lost 0 bases and the J gene lost 0 bases, with 9 bases spanning the gap. CDR1 is LNHNV, CDR2 YYDKDF, per germline (reference sequence). The CDR3 sequence: CATSRDLGSSYEQYF. The CDR3 nucleotides are TGTGCCACCAGCAGAGATCTTGGGAGCTCCTACGAGCAGTACTTC.

This clonotype has ten or more counts. One junction end does not reproduce the germline sequence, and a read error may be involved. J is TRBJ2-7 and V is TRBV2, with D perhaps TRBD1 or TRBD2 (5 bases each). This CDR3 spans 12 amino acids. Germline-derived CDR1 and CDR2 are SNHLY and FYNNEI. CDR3 amino acids: CASSEATARGDF. CDR3 coding DNA: TGTGCCAGCAGTGAAGCAACGGCGCGAGGGGACTTC.

The genes are TRBV7-2 and TRBJ1-2; the D gene is possibly TRBD1 (6 bases). The germline V gene has CDR1 SGHTA and CDR2 FQGNSA. This CDR3 comprises 15 residues. Trimming left V 1 base short and J 8 bases short, with 17 bases between. The CDR3 DNA reads as TGTGCCAGCAGCTTAGAACAGGGATTCTCGGGGGGCTACACCTTC. It translates to CASSLEQGFSGGYTF.

This clonotype was found a few times. This chain uses TRBV4-2 with TRBJ2-2; 15 positions agree with TRBD2. Germline CDR1 LGHNA, CDR2 YNFKEQ. Trimming removed 1 base from V and 3 bases from J; junction bases left unmatched: 15. The CDR3 has 22 residues. CDR3 amino acids: CASSQVVGLAGGRGLDTGELFF. In DNA, the CDR3 is TGTGCCAGCAGCCAAGTTGTGGGACTAGCGGGAGGTAGAGGCCTAGACACCGGGGAGCTGTTTTTT.

The rearrangement joins TRBV28 to TRBJ1-1; D is uncertain. Trimming cost V 1 base and J 6 bases, with 9 bases left between them. The germline gives CDR1 MDHEN, CDR2 SYDVKM. This CDR3 contains 13 residues. The CDR3: CASSLSGPSEAFF. DNA for the CDR3: TGTGCCAGCAGTTTATCCGGGCCTTCTGAAGCTTTCTTT.

This chain links TRBV11-2 with TRBJ2-3, with 8 bases identical to TRBD2. The CDR3 length is 18 residues. With 1 base clipped from V and 2 bases from J, the junction kept 11 bases outside the gene matches. Germline loops: CDR1 SGHAT, CDR2 FQNNGV. CDR3 amino acids: CASSLGVSGKGNTDTQYF. The CDR3, as DNA: TGTGCCAGCAGCTTAGGGGTTAGCGGGAAGGGTAACACAGATACGCAGTATTTT.

This clonotype was seen a handful of times. The chain uses TRBV7-9 and TRBJ2-5; maybe TRBD1 (5 bases). The CDR3 totals 15 residues. The V gene lost 1 base and the J gene lost 0 bases, with 9 bases spanning the gap. The germline gives CDR1 SEHNR, CDR2 FQNEAQ (reference sequence). The DNA for the CDR3 is TGTGCCAGCAGCTTAGAGCAGGGCTACCAAGAGACCCAGTACTTC. Amino acid sequence: CASSLEQGYQETQYF.

This clonotype came up many times. The chain links TRBV12-3 or TRBV12-4 to TRBJ2-7; TRBD1 matches at 10 bases. The junction had 8 bases not matched to a gene; V was cut back by 6 bases and J by 3 bases. The CDR3 totals 15 residues. CDR3 residues: CASRAGQGVSYEQYF. DNA for the CDR3: TGTGCCAGCAGAGCTGGACAGGGGGTAAGCTACGAGCAGTACTTC.

The rearrangement joins TRBV20-1 to TRBJ2-7; the D gene could be TRBD1 or TRBD2 (5 bases each). This CDR3 has 13 residues. Germline V gene sequence: CDR1 DFQATT, CDR2 SNEGSKA (reference sequence). Trimming stripped 6 bases from V and 4 bases from J, with 16 bases between. The CDR3 DNA sequence: TGCAGTGCGCGTCGGGGCATCCCGTACGAGCAGTACTTC. Its translation is CSARRGIPYEQYF.

The rearrangement links TRBV20-1 to TRBJ2-7; tentatively, D is TRBD1 (5 bases). Germline-derived CDR1 and CDR2 are DFQATT and SNEGSKA (reference sequence). The CDR3 sequence is 15 residues long. Trimming pared 6 bases from V and 2 bases from J, leaving 20 bases between. The CDR3 nucleotides read TGCAGTGCCAGGGCTGTTACGGACCACCCCTACGAGCAGTACTTC. Its protein product is CSARAVTDHPYEQYF.

This clonotype was observed many times. This chain joins TRBV30 and TRBJ1-1, with no clear D. The CDR3 is 11 residues long. V lost 2 bases, J lost 0 bases, and 1 base lay in between. Germline V gene data show CDR1 as GTSNPN and CDR2 as SVGIG (reference sequence). CDR3 bases: TGTGCCTGGAGTTTGAACACTGAAGCTTTCTTT. Its protein product is CAWSLNTEAFF.

The gene calls are TRBV20-1 and TRBJ2-7; TRBD2 aligns across 12 bases. Per germline, CDR1 DFQATT and CDR2 SNEGSKA (reference sequence). The CDR3 covers 15 residues. With V trimmed by 4 bases and J by 0 bases, 4 bases remained unmatched. The CDR3 coding sequence is TGCAGTGCTAAAGGACTAGCGGGGTTCTCCTACGAGCAGTACTTC. Protein product: CSAKGLAGFSYEQYF.

With regard to this clonotype: Just one base apart from a much larger clone, this may be a read error. The J gene is TRBJ2-7, the V gene TRBV20-1; D unresolved. The CDR3 is 13 amino acids. V dropped 1 base and J dropped 0 bases, with 7 bases sitting between them. Germline V CDR1 and CDR2: DFQATT, SNEGSKA (reference sequence). The CDR3 protein is CSARVKHSYEQYF. For the CDR3, the DNA is TGCAGTGCTAGAGTAAAGCACTCCTACGAGCAGTACTTC.

This clonotype was detected many times. The V call is TRBV18, the J call TRBJ2-3; 12 bases agree with TRBD2. The V gene's germline CDR1 is KGHSH and CDR2 LQKENI. The CDR3 has 15 residues. J lost 3 bases, V lost 8 bases, and 6 bases had no gene match. The CDR3 region has the DNA TGTGCCAGCAGCCAAACTAGCGGGAGGACAGATACGCAGTATTTT. Translation: CASSQTSGRTDTQYF.

This clonotype was recorded at least ten times. The gene calls are TRBV30 and TRBJ1-2; D is possibly TRBD1 (5 bases). Between the trimmed V and J ends, which lost 7 bases and 6 bases, there was a span of 6 bases. Germline CDR1 GTSNPN, CDR2 SVGIG (reference sequence). This CDR3 spans 9 amino acids. The CDR3 sequence is CASRDGYTF. The CDR3 region has the DNA TGTGCCTCCAGGGATGGCTACACCTTC.

The chain employs TRBV10-2 and TRBJ2-1, with D maybe TRBD2 (6 bases). This CDR3 is 14 amino acids long. V was trimmed by 8 bases and J by 5 bases, leaving 16 bases between them. CDR1 WSHSY and CDR2 SAAADI come from the germline V gene. Here the CDR3 DNA reads TGCGCCAGCGCCCCGACTAGTCTTAACAATGAGCAGTTCTTC. Its translation is CASAPTSLNNEQFF.

This clonotype was recorded many times. The chain employs TRBV3-1 and TRBJ1-1, with D possibly matching TRBD1 (6 bases). Trimming cost V 0 bases and J 0 bases, with 11 bases left between them. The CDR3 has 16 residues. The V gene's germline CDR1 is LGHDT and CDR2 YNNKEL (reference sequence). CDR3 DNA: TGTGCCAGCAGCCAAGAAATTGACAGGTTGAACACTGAAGCTTTCTTT. Its translation: CASSQEIDRLNTEAFF.

Ten or more counts support this clonotype. The chain employs TRBV27 and TRBJ2-3; D may be TRBD2 (6 bases). V was trimmed by 1 base and J by 2 bases, leaving 13 bases between them. This CDR3 spans 16 amino acids. In germline, CDR1 is MNHEY, CDR2 SMNVEV (reference sequence). The CDR3 reads CASSLFRRGHTDTQYF. In DNA, the CDR3 is TGTGCCAGCAGTTTATTCAGGAGGGGCCACACAGATACGCAGTATTTT.

The rearrangement joins TRBV7-8 to TRBJ2-7; 11 nucleotides line up with TRBD2. With 5 bases clipped from V and 2 bases from J, the junction kept 8 bases outside the gene matches. This CDR3 region has 16 residues. Germline V gene data show CDR1 as SGHVS and CDR2 as FQNEAQ. This CDR3 reads CASSMRLAGFAYEQYF. Written as DNA, the CDR3 is TGTGCCAGCAGCATGAGACTAGCGGGATTTGCCTACGAGCAGTACTTC. Drawing the rest from reference TRBV7-8 and TRBJ2-7, the complete variable domain is GAGVSQSPRYKVAKRGQDVALRCDPISGHVSLFWYQQALGQGPEFLTYFQNEAQLDKSGLPSDRFFAERPEGSVSTLKIQRTQQEDSAVYLCASSMRLAGFAYEQYFGPGTRLTVT.